The 10 T cell receptor beta chains below come from one sample, sequenced in a study of T cells after yellow fever vaccination. TCRdb fed the 5' RACE reads into MiXCR, producing one record per CDR3 protein. Of hundreds of thousands of distinct CDR3 sequences listed, 13% are singletons. The sample consisted of PBMCs, taken on the day of the yellow fever booster vaccination. All receptors come from a man younger than 45 who received the YFV17D yellow fever vaccine.

This chain joins TRBV19 and TRBJ2-1; D assignment may be TRBD1 or TRBD2 (5 bases each). V lost 9 bases to trimming and J lost 0 bases, with 18 bases between them. Germline CDR1 reads LNHDA; CDR2 reads SQIVND (reference sequence). This CDR3 has 16 residues. The CDR3 reads CASRGVRFSSYNEQFF. The CDR3 coding sequence is TGTGCCAGCCGGGGCGTTCGTTTTAGCTCCTACAATGAGCAGTTCTTC.

The V and J genes are TRBV30 and TRBJ2-3; 13 nucleotides agree with TRBD2. The CDR3 contains 17 residues. With V trimmed by 2 bases and J by 7 bases, 12 bases remained unmatched. Germline CDR1 reads GTSNPN; CDR2 reads SVGIG (reference sequence). DNA of the CDR3: TGTGCCTGGAGTATAGAGAGGACTAGCGGGAGTTCTCATACGCAGTATTTT. It codes for CAWSIERTSGSSHTQYF.

The CDR3 reads CASSLYRDRVILSSGANVLTF. The CDR3 nucleotides read TGCGCCAGCAGCCTTTATAGGGACAGGGTCATTTTGAGCTCTGGGGCCAACGTCCTGACTTTC. V and J are TRBV4-1 and TRBJ2-6; 9 nucleotides match TRBD1. Germline assignment: CDR1 MGHRA and CDR2 YSYEKL. The CDR3 spans 21 residues. The ends lost 4 bases at V and 0 bases at J; junction bases unmatched: 16.

This clonotype appeared a single time. This sequence joins TRBV3-1 and TRBJ1-1, with D maybe TRBD1 (5 bases). This CDR3 contains 15 residues. CDR1 is LGHDT and CDR2 is YNNKEL in the germline V gene (reference sequence). Trimming stripped 4 bases from V and 1 base from J, with 13 bases between. The CDR3 spells CASSRNGHENTEAFF. The CDR3, as DNA: TGTGCCAGCAGCCGGAACGGACACGAGAACACTGAAGCTTTCTTT.

For this clonotype: The germline gene is not matched at one end of the junction; a read error may be the cause. The chain's CDR3 is CSAEPDRGHTEAFF. DNA of the CDR3: TGCAGCGCTGAACCGGACAGGGGCCACACTGAAGCTTTCTTT. V is TRBV29-1 and J is TRBJ1-1; 9 positions agree with TRBD1. Per germline, CDR1 SQVTM and CDR2 ANQGSEA. This CDR3 region has 14 residues.

The chain combines TRBV6-2 or TRBV6-3 with TRBJ2-3; a weak D match, TRBD2 (6 bases). The CDR3 extends over 17 amino acids. V lost 7 bases to trimming and J lost 0 bases, with 20 bases between them. Germline CDR1 reads MNHEY; CDR2 reads SVGEGT. CDR3 nucleotide sequence: TGTGCCAGCACCAAGGGAATAGTGGCGGGGAGCACAGATACGCAGTATTTT. Amino acids: CASTKGIVAGSTDTQYF.

There are a few counts of this clonotype. The J gene is TRBJ2-3, the V gene TRBV20-1; D is tentatively TRBD1 or TRBD2 (5 bases each). The germline V gene has CDR1 DFQATT and CDR2 SNEGSKA (reference sequence). This CDR3 contains 14 residues. V was clipped by 0 bases and J by 7 bases, with 14 bases between them. Written as DNA, the CDR3 is TGCAGTGCTAGAGAAGGAGGAGAGGGGTATACGCAGTATTTT. This codes for CSAREGGEGYTQYF.

This clonotype was picked up a small number of times. The chain carries TRBV7-2 and TRBJ2-7; D gene uncertain. The CDR3 is 15 residues long. The V gene lost 2 bases and the J gene lost 0 bases, with 11 bases spanning the gap. Germline V CDR1 and CDR2: SGHTA, FQGNSA. CDR3 DNA sequence: TGTGCCAGCAGCTTAAAGCACAGCCCCTCCTACGAGCAGTACTTC. Translating gives CASSLKHSPSYEQYF.

This clonotype was picked up a small number of times. The chain links TRBV3-1 to TRBJ2-7; a weak D match, TRBD1 (7 bases). The CDR3 loop spans 17 amino acids. V lost 3 bases and J lost 6, with 24 bases in between. Germline assignment: CDR1 LGHDT and CDR2 YNNKEL (reference sequence). The CDR3 loop reads CASSHEEGRTGTSEQYF. For the CDR3, the DNA is TGTGCCAGCAGCCACGAGGAGGGGCGGACAGGCACATCCGAGCAGTACTTC.

The V call is TRBV10-2, the J call TRBJ2-1, with TRBD2 matching 11 bases. CDR3 size: 14 residues. Germline values: CDR1 WSHSY, CDR2 SAAADI. V shed 8 bases and J 6 bases; nucleotides not matched to a gene: 6. CDR3 bases: TGCGCCAGCCTGGGGGGACTAGCGGTCAATGAGCAGTTCTTC. Translating it yields CASLGGLAVNEQFF.